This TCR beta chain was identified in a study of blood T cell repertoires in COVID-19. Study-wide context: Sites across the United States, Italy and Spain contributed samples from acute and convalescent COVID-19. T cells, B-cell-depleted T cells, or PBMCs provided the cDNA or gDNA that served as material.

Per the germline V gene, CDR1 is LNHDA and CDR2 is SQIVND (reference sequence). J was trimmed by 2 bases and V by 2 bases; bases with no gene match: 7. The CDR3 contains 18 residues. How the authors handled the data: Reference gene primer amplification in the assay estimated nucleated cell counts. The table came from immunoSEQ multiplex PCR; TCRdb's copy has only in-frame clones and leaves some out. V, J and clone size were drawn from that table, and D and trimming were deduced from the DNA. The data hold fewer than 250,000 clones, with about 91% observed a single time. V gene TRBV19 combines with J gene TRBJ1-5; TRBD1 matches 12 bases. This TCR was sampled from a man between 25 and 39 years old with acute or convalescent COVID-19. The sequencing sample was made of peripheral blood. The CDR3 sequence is CASSIRGTGGDGNQPQHF. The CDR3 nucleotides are TGTGCCAGTAGTATACGGGGGACAGGGGGCGATGGCAATCAGCCCCAGCATTTT.